The subject of this entry is one TCR beta chain. Its antigen remains unknown. Germline V gene data show CDR1 as SGHRS and CDR2 as YFSETQ. The CDR3 has 15 residues. J gave up 8 bases and V 4 bases, and 6 bases lay outside the gene matches. Using a J-beta primer mix together with a sample-barcoded 5' primer, a second PCR was run for roughly 6 to 12 cycles. Every cDNA molecule carried a tag from a template-switch adaptor bearing 12 random nucleotides. MiXCR, applied by TCRdb to the 5' RACE reads, yields one record per CDR3 protein. The sample carries 650,000 to 1,000,000 distinct CDR3 sequences, 30% to 45% recorded once. The sample originates from a study of blood T cells in healthy people across ages. Study outcomes and limitations: Roughly linearly, TCR beta diversity per million T cells fell as age increased.

Sequencing was carried out using blood. This chain uses TRBV5-1 with TRBJ1-6; 10 positions match TRBD1. The origin of this receptor is a man aged 18-30 years in good health. CDR3 DNA: TGCGCCAGCAGCCCGGTCGGGACAGGGGATTCACCCCTCCACTTT. It is translated as CASSPVGTGDSPLHF.